Sequencing of this TCR beta chain was carried out in a study of blood T cells in healthy people across ages. Whole-study results and caveats: Underestimates were what the diversity estimates from one million T cells were considered to be. Percentage of naive T cells showed a strong correlation with TCR beta diversity. Among T cells, TCR beta diversity per million cells dropped roughly linearly as age rose.

Next came a second PCR, run for roughly 6 to 11 cycles, which used a sample-barcoded 5' primer along with a J-beta primer mix. TCRdb reanalysed the 5' RACE reads using MiXCR and keeps one entry per CDR3 protein. This table holds 650,000 to 700,000 distinct CDR3 sequences, over 40% found once. Donors gave 9 to 10 milliliters of peripheral blood apiece. Turning to this clonotype: The antigen is not known.

V lost 5 bases and J 6 bases, leaving 20 bases between the germline ends. From germline, CDR1 is DFQATT and CDR2 SNEGSKA (reference sequence). The CDR3 has 15 amino acids. This sequence joins TRBV20-1 and TRBJ2-1; D gene uncertain. This receptor was obtained from a woman over 75 in good health. Specimen: blood. CDR3 coding DNA: TGCAGTGCTTTTGGGATTGGCGGCCCCTCCAATGAGCAGTTCTTC. It yields the protein CSAFGIGGPSNEQFF.